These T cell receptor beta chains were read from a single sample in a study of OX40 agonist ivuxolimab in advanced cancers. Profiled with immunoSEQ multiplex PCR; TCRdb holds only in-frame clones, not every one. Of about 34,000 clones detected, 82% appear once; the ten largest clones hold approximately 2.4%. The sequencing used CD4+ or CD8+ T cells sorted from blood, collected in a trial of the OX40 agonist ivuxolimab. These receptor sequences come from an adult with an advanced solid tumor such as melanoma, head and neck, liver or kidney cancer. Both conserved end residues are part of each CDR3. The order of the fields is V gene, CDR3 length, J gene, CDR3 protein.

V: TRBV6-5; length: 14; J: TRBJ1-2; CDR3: CASSDSQGAFGYTF
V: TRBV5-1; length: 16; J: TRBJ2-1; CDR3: CASSRITTGPYNEQFF
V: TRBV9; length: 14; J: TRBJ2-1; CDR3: CASSVLMNYNEQFF
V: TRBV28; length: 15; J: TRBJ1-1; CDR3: CASSSADRSGTEAFF
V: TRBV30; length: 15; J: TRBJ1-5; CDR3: CAWATHPLGNQPQHF
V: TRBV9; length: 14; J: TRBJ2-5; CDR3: CASSVTQGGETQYF
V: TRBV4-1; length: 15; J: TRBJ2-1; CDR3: CASSQLSGSRNEQFF
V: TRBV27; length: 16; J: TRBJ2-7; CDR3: CASRPGNSFWSYEQYF
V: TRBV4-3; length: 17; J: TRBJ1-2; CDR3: CASSQEGQPDVYNGYTF
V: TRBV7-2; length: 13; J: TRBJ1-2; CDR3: CASKVKGGVGYTF
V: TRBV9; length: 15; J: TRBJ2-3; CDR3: CASSAFSRVEDTQYF
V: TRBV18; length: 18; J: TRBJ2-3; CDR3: CASSPSEGGPSNTDTQYF
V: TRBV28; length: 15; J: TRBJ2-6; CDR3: CASSLWGSGANVLTF
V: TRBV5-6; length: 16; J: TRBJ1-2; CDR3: CASSHGPDRGRFGYTF
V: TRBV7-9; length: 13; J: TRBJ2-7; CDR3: CASSYTTPYEQYF
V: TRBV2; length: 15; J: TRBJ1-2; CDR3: CASSEGGRANYGYTF